The present T cell receptor (beta chain) was sequenced within a study of early T cells in non-severe SARS-CoV-2 infection. Study-wide background: The chains were unpaired, and the sequenced material was bulk RNA from unsorted whole blood.

The CDR3 sequence is 13 residues long. Germline CDR1 SGDLS, CDR2 YYNGEE. Researchers tagged individual cDNA molecules with unique molecular identifiers. TCRdb ran MiXCR on the 5' RACE reads and lists one entry per CDR3 protein. The table has about 61,000 distinct CDR3 sequences, about a tenth seen once. As for this clonotype: A much more abundant neighbour one base away suggests this may be a read error.

The source is an adult who was a healthcare worker with PCR-confirmed SARS-CoV-2 infection or an uninfected control (not recorded which). Sequenced sample: whole blood. The chain employs TRBV9 and TRBJ2-3; D gene unclear. CDR3: CASSVEARDTRYF. The CDR3, as DNA: TGTGCCAGCAGCGTAGAGGCGAGAGATACGCGGTATTTT.